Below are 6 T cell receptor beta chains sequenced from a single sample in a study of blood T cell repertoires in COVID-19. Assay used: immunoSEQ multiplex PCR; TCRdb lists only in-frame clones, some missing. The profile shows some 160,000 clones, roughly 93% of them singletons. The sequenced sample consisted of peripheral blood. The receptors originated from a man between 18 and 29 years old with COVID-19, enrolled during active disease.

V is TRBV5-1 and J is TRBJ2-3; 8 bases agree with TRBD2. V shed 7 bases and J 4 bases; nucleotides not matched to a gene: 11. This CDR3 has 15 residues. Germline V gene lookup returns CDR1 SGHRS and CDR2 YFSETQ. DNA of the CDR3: TGCGCCAGCTCCCGGGGGGGCCGGTTCGCAGATACGCAGTATTTT. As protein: CASSRGGRFADTQYF.

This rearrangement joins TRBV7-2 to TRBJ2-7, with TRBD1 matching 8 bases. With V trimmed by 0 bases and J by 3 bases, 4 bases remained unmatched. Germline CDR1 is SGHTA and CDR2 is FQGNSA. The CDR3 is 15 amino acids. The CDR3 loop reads CASSLAGDRNYEQYF. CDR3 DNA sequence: TGTGCCAGCAGCTTAGCCGGGGACAGGAACTACGAGCAGTACTTC. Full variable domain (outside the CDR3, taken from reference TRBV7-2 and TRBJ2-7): GAGVSQSPSNKVTEKGKDVELRCDPISGHTALYWYRQSLGQGLEFLIYFQGNSAPDKSGLPSDRFSAERTGGSVSTLTIQRTQQEDSAVYLCASSLAGDRNYEQYFGPGTRLTVT.

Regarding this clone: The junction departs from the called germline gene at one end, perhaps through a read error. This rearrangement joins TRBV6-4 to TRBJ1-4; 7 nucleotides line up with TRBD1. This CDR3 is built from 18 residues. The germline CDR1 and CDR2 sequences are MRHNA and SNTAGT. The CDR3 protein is CASSEDGRRGPTNEKLLF. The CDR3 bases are TGTGCCAGCAGTGAGGACGGCCGGAGGGGGCCAACTAATGAAAAACTGCTTTTT.

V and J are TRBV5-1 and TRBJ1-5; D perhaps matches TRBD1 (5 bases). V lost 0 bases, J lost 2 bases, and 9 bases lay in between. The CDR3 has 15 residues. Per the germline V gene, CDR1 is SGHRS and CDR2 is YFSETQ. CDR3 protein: CASSLGSGGNQPQHF. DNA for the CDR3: TGCGCCAGCAGCTTGGGCTCGGGGGGCAATCAGCCCCAGCATTTT.

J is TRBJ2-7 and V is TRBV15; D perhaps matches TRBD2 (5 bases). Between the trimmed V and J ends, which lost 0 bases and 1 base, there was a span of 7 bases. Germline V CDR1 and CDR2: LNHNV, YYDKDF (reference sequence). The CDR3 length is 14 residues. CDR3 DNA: TGTGCCACCAGCAGAGACAGGACTTCCTACGAGCAGTACTTC. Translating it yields CATSRDRTSYEQYF.

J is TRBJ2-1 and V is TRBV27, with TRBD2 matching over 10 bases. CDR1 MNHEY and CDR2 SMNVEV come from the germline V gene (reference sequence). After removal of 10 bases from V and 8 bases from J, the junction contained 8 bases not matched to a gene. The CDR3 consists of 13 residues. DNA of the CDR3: TGTGCCACCCAGCGGGAGGGCCTCTATGAGCAGTTCTTC. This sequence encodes CATQREGLYEQFF.